This T cell receptor (beta chain) was identified during a study of shared clonotypes between healthy human individuals. Study results and limitations: Read depth was anticipated to influence clonotype sharing among donors. Sampling covered nothing but blood. Tissue TCR repertoires likely differ from those found in blood.

This CDR3 contains 16 residues. The V end lost 2 bases, the J end lost 7 bases, and 18 bases lay between the germline ends. Per germline, CDR1 SGHTA and CDR2 FQGTGA. Using immunoSEQ multiplex PCR, the repertoire was profiled, and TCRdb retains in-frame clones only, with some absent. The table includes some 2.1 million clones, about 95% detected once. Terminally differentiated effector memory CD45RA+ cells were left out of the naive CD8 fraction, which was CD45RO-negative and positively selected for CCR7. To note about this clone: Its target is unknown.

J is TRBJ2-1 and V is TRBV7-3; no clear D. The source of this sequence is a man between 18 and 29 years old in good health. The sample taken for sequencing was naive CD8+ T cells sorted from blood. CDR3 sequence reads: CASSLWGFELGNEQFF. CDR3 DNA sequence: TGTGCCAGCAGCTTATGGGGTTTCGAATTAGGGAATGAGCAGTTCTTC.